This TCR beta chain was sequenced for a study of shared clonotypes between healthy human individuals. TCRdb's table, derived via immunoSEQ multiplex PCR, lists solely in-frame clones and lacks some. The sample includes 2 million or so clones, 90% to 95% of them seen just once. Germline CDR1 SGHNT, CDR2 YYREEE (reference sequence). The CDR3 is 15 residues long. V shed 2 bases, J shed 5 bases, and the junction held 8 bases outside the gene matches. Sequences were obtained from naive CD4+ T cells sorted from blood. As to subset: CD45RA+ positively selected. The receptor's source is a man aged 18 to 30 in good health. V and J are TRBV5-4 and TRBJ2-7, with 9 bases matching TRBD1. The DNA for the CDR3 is TGTGCCAGCAGCTTAGCCGGGACAGGGAATCACGAGCAGTACTTC. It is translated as CASSLAGTGNHEQYF.